These T cell receptor beta chains were read from a single sample in a study of circulating CD8 cells and anti-PD-1 response in melanoma. TCRdb fed the reads into MiXCR, producing one record per CDR3 protein. This table has hundreds of distinct CDR3 sequences, about 8.3% appearing once. The sequencing used CD8+ T cells from PBMCs, collected at baseline or after one month of anti-PD-1 therapy (not recorded which). Every receptor here comes from a human donor with melanoma. Each CDR3 is given with its conserved first and last residue. A D gene is named only where the DNA matches it firmly. Not every row has a clone size; where given, it reads once, few, many or a size class.

J	D	V	length	size	CDR3	DNA
TRBJ1-1	-	TRBV19	15	large	CASSPTGGWNTEAFF	TGTGCCAGTAGTCCCACCGGAGGGTGGAACACTGAAGCTTTCTTT
TRBJ2-1	-	TRBV28	14	-	CASSLPGGRNEQFF	TGTGCCAGCAGCCTGCCAGGGGGGCGGAATGAGCAGTTCTTC
TRBJ2-1	TRBD2	TRBV9	18	medium-sized	CASSVEGLAGAPGDEQFF	TGTGCCAGCAGCGTAGAGGGACTAGCGGGGGCCCCCGGCGATGAGCAGTTCTTC
TRBJ2-1	-	TRBV19	15	medium-sized	CASSMLPRGNNEQFF	TGTGCCAGTAGTATGCTCCCGAGGGGGAACAATGAGCAGTTCTTC
TRBJ2-6	-	TRBV7-3	16	large	CASSLRGSAGANVLTF	TGTGCCAGCAGCTTACGGGGCTCGGCCGGGGCCAACGTCCTGACTTTC
TRBJ1-2	TRBD1	TRBV2	15	large	CASFPTGTTNYGYTF	TGTGCCAGCTTTCCGACAGGGACGACTAACTATGGCTACACCTTC
TRBJ2-3	TRBD2	TRBV9	16	few	CASSVEGTSVTDTQYF	TGTGCCAGCAGCGTAGAGGGGACTAGCGTAACAGATACGCAGTATTTT
TRBJ2-7	TRBD1	TRBV2	12	-	CASLRTGYEQYF	TGTGCCAGTCTCCGGACAGGGTACGAGCAGTACTTC
TRBJ2-3	-	TRBV7-6	16	medium-sized	CASSKPTGTITDTQYF	TGTGCCAGCAGTAAACCAACAGGCACAATCACAGATACGCAGTATTTT
TRBJ1-6	-	TRBV2	15	few	CASNREKGYNSPLHF	TGTGCCAGCAACAGGGAGAAGGGGTATAATTCACCCCTCCACTTT
TRBJ2-5	-	TRBV5-5	13	medium-sized	CASSLEGYGTQYF	TGTGCCAGCAGCCTAGAGGGCTACGGGACCCAGTACTTC
TRBJ1-1	-	TRBV6-5	15	large	CASSYLPPVDTEAFF	TGTGCCAGCAGTTACCTCCCTCCCGTGGACACTGAAGCTTTCTTT
TRBJ2-7	TRBD1	TRBV18	14	large	CASSPATGGYEQYF	TGTGCCAGCTCACCCGCGACAGGGGGCTACGAGCAGTACTTC
TRBJ2-7	-	TRBV13	12	-	CASSLEIGEQYF	TGTGCCAGCAGCTTAGAGATCGGAGAGCAGTACTTC
TRBJ1-6	-	TRBV27	14	few	CASSLGDTTSPLHF	TGTGCCAGCAGCCTAGGGGACACAACTTCACCCCTCCACTTT
TRBJ2-4	TRBD2	TRBV11-2	15	medium-sized	CASSLGWDYTNIQYF	TGTGCCAGCAGCTTAGGGTGGGACTACACAAACATTCAGTACTTC
TRBJ2-5	TRBD2	TRBV29-1	14	medium-sized	CSLRSGGAFETQYF	TGCAGCTTACGAAGCGGGGGGGCCTTCGAGACCCAGTACTTC
TRBJ2-7	TRBD1	TRBV19	14	few	CASEATGGIYEQYF	TGTGCCAGTGAGGCGACAGGGGGCATTTACGAGCAGTACTTC
TRBJ2-1	-	TRBV28	16	large	CASSPFGILPYNEQFF	TGTGCCAGCAGTCCCTTCGGGATCTTACCCTACAATGAGCAGTTCTTC
TRBJ1-2	-	TRBV28	14	medium-sized	CASSFQNSNYGYTF	TGTGCCAGCAGTTTTCAGAATAGTAACTATGGCTACACCTTC
TRBJ1-1	TRBD1	TRBV11-2	15	large	CASSPRQGSRTEAFF	TGTGCCAGCAGCCCGCGACAGGGGTCGAGGACTGAAGCTTTCTTT
TRBJ1-5	-	TRBV27	14	medium-sized	CASSSRDFNQPQHF	TGTGCCAGCAGTTCGCGGGACTTCAATCAGCCCCAGCATTTT